In its sample, the clone carrying this T cell receptor (beta chain) was seen a few times. This specimen comes from a study of response to subunit inactivated influenza vaccine. The CDR3 length is 15 residues. V gave up 7 bases and J gave up 4 bases; unmatched junction bases: 10. Germline loops: CDR1 MNHEY, CDR2 SVGEGT. TCRdb redid the calling of the RT-PCR reads with MiXCR, one entry per CDR3 protein. The table shows about 650,000 distinct CDR3 sequences, with less than 15% occurring only once. The V call is TRBV6-2 or TRBV6-3, the J call TRBJ1-2; TRBD1 matches at 9 bases. This clonotype originated in a man aged 50 to 60 who received an inactivated influenza vaccine. The sample consisted of PBMCs from blood, taken less than 15 days before vaccination. CDR3 in amino acids: CASTIQGANVYGYTF. The CDR3 bases are TGTGCCAGCACTATACAGGGGGCCAACGTCTATGGCTACACCTTC.